This record covers a single TCR beta chain. The record originates from a study of monozygotic twins with inflammatory bowel disease. Reanalyzing the 5' RACE reads, TCRdb keeps one entry per CDR3 protein, without DNA. The sample table includes some 99,000 distinct CDR3 sequences. CDR1 is SGHRS and CDR2 is YFSETQ in the germline V gene. The CDR3 runs to 12 residues. The rearrangement joins TRBV5-1 to TRBJ2-7. This receptor was taken from a human donor with ulcerative colitis or Crohn's disease, or a healthy co-twin of an affected twin (not recorded which). Input material: blood. CDR3 region: CASSPSRYEQYF.